This T cell receptor beta chain is drawn from a study of T cells in Graves' hyperthyroidism and ophthalmopathy (dated by TCRdb to between 2017 and 2020). Looking at the study overall: Peripheral blood samples were taken at initial diagnosis, before any treatment was given. To identify TCR V-J signatures that set the groups apart, the researchers used a discovery cohort of 100 patients, made up of 40 to 45 with Graves' ophthalmopathy and 57 with stable Graves' hyperthyroidism. Prospective prediction of ophthalmopathy was tested in an independent validation cohort of 18 to 20 hyperthyroidism patients and 15 to 17 patients who later progressed to ophthalmopathy. The roughly 94 discovery patients were randomly divided into training and test sets at a 7:3 ratio. Thyroid tissue and blood T-cell repertoires from several Graves' hyperthyroidism patients were also compared in the study. After sampling, hyperthyroidism patients received methimazole starting at 30 mg daily, and ophthalmopathy patients received high-dose intravenous methylprednisolone. The paper reports TCR Vbeta CDR3 sequencing of approximately 140 peripheral blood samples: around 45 ophthalmopathy, roughly 74 hyperthyroidism and 17 progressor patients.

Findings and caveats that apply to the study as a whole: Ophthalmopathy was separated from stable hyperthyroidism by a 13 V-J signature model, with approximately 85% sensitivity and about 81% specificity obtained in cross-validation and 80%/75% obtained in testing. During validation, the model predicted progression to ophthalmopathy a median of roughly six months ahead of onset, with around 71% sensitivity and roughly 75% specificity. Sample size was not statistically predetermined, and blinding of investigators to group allocation was not performed. Blood samples also contained most of the expanded thyroid clonotypes (frequency above 0.001), which suggests that blood repertoires may reflect thyroid immune responses.

The CDR1 and CDR2 encoded by the germline V gene are MNHEY and SVGEGT. V and J are truncated by 0 bases and 4 bases respectively, leaving an intervening sequence of 9 bases. From the cysteine up to the phenylalanine, the CDR3 has a length of 14 residues. Only CDR3 DNA is held: 42 bases, read in frame from base 1. This clonotype has ten or more counts. Its recognized antigen is unknown. No base qualities exist here, and no much larger clone lies one base off it. Stable Graves' hyperthyroidism was defined as no progression to ophthalmopathy during 18 months of follow-up. The hyperthyroidism patients were between 18 and 65 years old and newly diagnosed, with a disease duration of less than 2 months. Exclusion was applied to patients with uncontrolled infections, other autoimmune diseases, pregnancy or lactation. Diagnoses were established on the basis of clinical symptoms, serum thyroxine and TRAb, thyroid ultrasound, and orbital computed tomography. PBMCs were isolated from more than 9 ml of fresh peripheral blood by Ficoll-Paque density gradient centrifugation. Total RNA was extracted with Trizol reagent, and quality was checked on an Agilent 2100 Bioanalyzer.

Amplification of TCR beta CDR3 regions was carried out from RNA transcripts. For the first round of RT-PCR on the TCR CDR3, the HTBI primer set was used together with the Qiagen OneStep RT-PCR kit. Libraries were constructed in a second round of multiplex PCR, after which size selection and purification were performed. Sequencing of the libraries was done on an Illumina HiSeq2000 using paired-end 100 bp reads. On the study's bioinformatics: SOAPnuke was used to process the raw data, with reads discarded if the reads contained adapters or uncalled bases, had a mean Phred below 15, or lacked an exact constant-primer or identifier match. COPE v1.2.5 was used to merge the high-quality paired reads, and each unique nucleotide sequence was defined as a clonotype. Clonotypes were aligned to IMGT TRBV, TRBD and TRBJ reference segments using MiTCR v1.1. The analysis was restricted to V-J combinations with a frequency above 0.0001, which together covered around 99% of the repertoires. A TCS score was defined as the ratio between F50 (clonal expansion) and ExV (chaos), using BLOSUM62-based TCRdist between CDR3 peptides within each V-J. Welch's t-statistics and random forest reduced 500 to 650 V-J features to about 13, which were used in a naive Bayes classifier (R e1071). The raw public data were reprocessed by TCRdb itself: fastp quality trimming at Q25, MiXCR clonotype calling, in-frame beta chains only. Rows matching on CDR3 protein sequence are summarized as one entry with the most common DNA and genes. TCRdb's processing, not the study's, gives the V and J calls here. The sample includes some 350,000 distinct CDR3 sequences, with about a fifth observed a single time. In total, the top ten clones hold 3% to 4.5% of the sample.

This sequence uses TRBV6-2 or TRBV6-3 and TRBJ1-2; the D gene is possibly TRBD1, with 5 bases matching. This clonotype was obtained from a woman under 30 with Graves' hyperthyroidism. Sequenced material: blood. The CDR3 reads as follows: CASSYSRVGYGYTF. The bases read TGTGCCAGCAGTTACTCCAGGGTTGGCTATGGCTACACCTTC.